Below, 27 T cell receptor beta chains from the same sample are listed, as sequenced in a study of blood T cell repertoires in COVID-19. Sequencing used immunoSEQ multiplex PCR; TCRdb keeps in-frame clones, though not all of them. The repertoire holds 85,000 to 90,000 clones, about 88% seen once, with approximately 5.2% in the top ten. The source material was peripheral blood. These receptor sequences come from a woman older than 75 with active COVID-19.

The chain links TRBV24-1 to TRBJ1-5, with 7 nucleotides matching TRBD1. This CDR3 comprises 19 residues. Germline CDR1 is KGHDR and CDR2 is SFDVKD. V lost 2 bases and J lost 2; bases outside the gene matches: 14. The CDR3 DNA is TGTGCCACCAGTGATTCCACCTCCAGGGGGGCTTTGGGCAATCAGCCCCAGCATTTT. It encodes CATSDSTSRGALGNQPQHF.

The V call is TRBV28, the J call TRBJ2-7, with D perhaps TRBD2 (6 bases). Trimming stripped 4 bases from V and 2 bases from J, with 18 bases between. The germline gives CDR1 MDHEN, CDR2 SYDVKM. This CDR3 has 16 residues. The CDR3 coding sequence is TGTGCCAGCAGTTCCCCCGGGAGCGGGCGGGCCTACGAGCAGTACTTC. Translated: CASSSPGSGRAYEQYF.

The CDR3 loop reads CASSLVPRVEQFF. CDR3 in DNA: TGTGCCAGCAGTTTAGTCCCCCGGGTTGAGCAGTTCTTC. The chain has TRBV12-3 or TRBV12-4 and TRBJ2-1; D is undetermined. The CDR3 runs 13 residues. With 1 base removed from V and 9 bases from J, the gap between germline ends came to 10 bases.

V usage is TRBV5-4 and J usage is TRBJ2-1; 14 nucleotides agree with TRBD2. Germline CDR1 is SGHNT and CDR2 is YYREEE (reference sequence). The V segment lost 4 bases and the J segment 6 bases; nucleotides outside the gene matches: 9. This CDR3 contains 17 residues. As DNA, the CDR3 is TGTGCCAGCAGCCCGCCGGGACTAGCGGGAGCCTCCAATGAGCAGTTCTTC. This sequence encodes CASSPPGLAGASNEQFF.

V and J are TRBV27 and TRBJ2-7, with 8 bases fitting TRBD1. This CDR3 has 14 residues. CDR1 MNHEY and CDR2 SMNVEV come from the germline V gene (reference sequence). Trimming cost V 3 bases and J 1 base; bases outside gene matches: 2. The CDR3 DNA reads as TGTGCCAGCAGTTTTCAGGGGGCGTCCTACGAGCAGTACTTC. Its protein product is CASSFQGASYEQYF.

The chain is built from TRBV25-1 and TRBJ2-7, with D perhaps TRBD2 (6 bases). CDR3 size: 15 residues. Between the trimmed V and J ends, which lost 2 bases and 1 base, there was a span of 12 bases. In germline, CDR1 is MGHDK, CDR2 SYGVNS. The CDR3 DNA follows: TGTGCCAGCAGTGAAATGAAGAGCGGGTCCTACGAGCAGTACTTC. It encodes CASSEMKSGSYEQYF.

This clone is a singleton in its sample. This rearrangement joins TRBV3-1 (or the pseudogene TRBV3-2) to TRBJ2-5; D might be TRBD2 (6 bases). Germline CDR1 and CDR2: LGHDT and YNNKEL (reference sequence). The CDR3 covers 14 residues. Deletions cut 0 bases from V and 5 bases from J, with 10 bases between. CDR3 DNA: TGTGCCAGCAGCCAAGATTCAAGCGGGGAGACCCAGTACTTC. It translates to CASSQDSSGETQYF.

The genes are TRBV6-2 or TRBV6-3 and TRBJ2-3; the match to TRBD2 covers 7 bases. The germline V gene has CDR1 MNHEY and CDR2 SVGEGT. V trimming: 0 bases; J trimming: 3 bases; junction bases outside the gene matches: 12. The CDR3 is 18 amino acids. CDR3 coding DNA: TGTGCCAGCAGTTACTCCGTATCCGAGGGCGGGAGAACAGATACGCAGTATTTT. As protein: CASSYSVSEGGRTDTQYF.

The J gene is TRBJ1-1, the V gene TRBV7-9; 10 bases align to TRBD1. Germline V gene sequence: CDR1 SEHNR, CDR2 FQNEAQ (reference sequence). The CDR3 totals 13 residues. After removal of 10 bases from V and 5 bases from J, the junction contained 7 bases not matched to a gene. DNA for the CDR3: TGTGCCACCGAGACAGGGGGCGTAACTGAAGCTTTCTTT. Translation gives CATETGGVTEAFF.

This chain uses TRBV10-3 with TRBJ1-1; 7 bases match TRBD1. CDR1 ENHRY and CDR2 SYGVKD come from the germline V gene. V was clipped by 6 bases and J by 5 bases; unmatched bases: 12. The CDR3 consists of 15 residues. CDR3 coding DNA: TGTGCCATCAGGGGGATAAGGGGGCAAGGAACTGAAGCTTTCTTT. As protein: CAIRGIRGQGTEAFF.

The count of this clone is one. The chain recombines TRBV24-1 with TRBJ2-1, with D possibly matching TRBD2 (5 bases). Germline V gives CDR1 KGHDR, CDR2 SFDVKD. CDR3 length: 17 residues. V was pared by 4 bases and J by 0 bases, with 15 bases between. The DNA for the CDR3 is TGTGCCACCAGTGACCCACGTTTAGCGAACTCCTACAATGAGCAGTTCTTC. The encoded protein is CATSDPRLANSYNEQFF.

The chain combines TRBV29-1 with TRBJ2-7; D possibly corresponds to TRBD2 (5 bases). V gave up 2 bases and J gave up 4 bases, with 15 bases separating them. This CDR3 spans 14 amino acids. Germline V gene lookup returns CDR1 SQVTM and CDR2 ANQGSEA. CDR3 coding DNA: TGCAGCGTTGAACTCCCCACTGGGAGTTACGAGCAGTACTTC. Encoded protein: CSVELPTGSYEQYF.

The V call is TRBV29-1, the J call TRBJ2-7; 12 nucleotides agree with TRBD2. This CDR3 is built from 14 residues. V lost 7 bases and J lost 3; bases outside the gene matches: 7. Germline V gives CDR1 SQVTM, CDR2 ANQGSEA. CDR3 sequence: CSGQTSGSGYEQYF. The CDR3 nucleotides are TGCAGCGGCCAGACTAGCGGGAGTGGCTACGAGCAGTACTTC.

The chain couples TRBV11-2 to TRBJ2-7; D is possibly TRBD2 (5 bases). Trimming cost V 0 bases and J 5 bases, with 14 bases left between them. The CDR3 has 15 amino acids. Germline CDR1 is SGHAT and CDR2 is FQNNGV. The CDR3 DNA reads TGTGCCAGCAGCTTAGAGGGGAGAGGGTCGAACGAGCAGTACTTC. It codes for CASSLEGRGSNEQYF.

The CDR3 spells CASSRYRGSSAGELFF. Here the CDR3 DNA reads TGCGCCAGCAGCCGATACAGGGGGTCCTCGGCCGGGGAGCTGTTTTTT. The chain recombines TRBV4-1 with TRBJ2-2; the match to TRBD1 covers 8 bases. The J segment lost 6 bases and the V segment lost 4 bases, leaving 10 bases of the junction unmatched. Germline V gene lookup returns CDR1 MGHRA and CDR2 YSYEKL. The CDR3 spans 16 residues.

This chain links TRBV18 with TRBJ1-2, with D maybe TRBD1 (5 bases). Per germline, CDR1 KGHSH and CDR2 LQKENI. Trimming took off 3 bases at V and 8 bases at J, with 16 bases between the two ends. CDR3 length: 14 amino acids. The CDR3, as DNA: TGTGCCAGCTCACCTCCGGCAGGGCTTGAGGGCTACACCTTC. Protein sequence: CASSPPAGLEGYTF.

The chain couples TRBV6-5 to TRBJ2-3; 13 nucleotides align to TRBD2. V dropped 6 bases and J dropped 3; count of bases not matched to a gene: 3. Germline V CDR1 and CDR2: MNHEY, SVGAGI. The CDR3 is made up of 15 amino acids. The DNA of the CDR3 is TGTGCCAGCAGGACTAGCGGGAGGTTGACAGATACGCAGTATTTT. It translates to CASRTSGRLTDTQYF.

The chain carries TRBV4-2 and TRBJ2-1; 7 nucleotides agree with TRBD1. The CDR3 runs 16 residues. Germline V CDR1 and CDR2: LGHNA, YNFKEQ. The V and J ends lost 2 bases and 3 bases, in that order; junction bases with no gene match: 7. CDR3 sequence reads: CASSQPSTGHYNEQFF. In DNA form, the CDR3 reads TGTGCCAGCAGCCAACCTTCGACAGGGCACTACAATGAGCAGTTCTTC.

Only one count was recorded for this clone. Its ends do not fully match the called genes, so a read error is possible. The V and J genes are TRBV6-5 and TRBJ2-3; 9 nucleotides align to TRBD2. CDR1 MNHEY and CDR2 SVGAGI come from the germline V gene. The CDR3 runs to 13 residues. CDR3 nucleotides: TGTGCCAGCAGTTACTCCTTAGCGGGAGATAGGATTTTT. Its protein product is CASSYSLAGDRIF.

The CDR3 DNA reads TGTGCCAGCCGGGACTTGGCTAGCACAGATACGCAGTATTTT. It translates to CASRDLASTDTQYF. V is TRBV19 and J is TRBJ2-3, with D perhaps TRBD2 (6 bases). V lost 9 bases, J lost 0 bases, and 13 bases lay in between. Per the germline V gene, CDR1 is LNHDA and CDR2 is SQIVND (reference sequence). This CDR3 contains 14 residues. Full variable domain (outside the CDR3, taken from reference TRBV19 and TRBJ2-3): DGGITQSPKYLFRKEGQNVTLSCEQNLNHDAMYWYRQDPGQGLRLIYYSQIVNDFQKGDIAEGYSVSREKKESFPLTVTSAQKNPTAFYLCASRDLASTDTQYFGPGTRLTVL.

The chain carries TRBV5-3 and TRBJ1-3, with TRBD1 as a possible D gene (6 bases). TRBV5-3 is marked as an open reading frame, function uncertain. This CDR3 region has 16 residues. The V end lost 1 base, the J end lost 2 bases, and 13 bases lay between the germline ends. CDR3 nucleotides: TGTGCCAGAAGCTTGATAGGGGGTAGGGCTGGAAACACCATATATTTT. Protein product: CARSLIGGRAGNTIYF.

The chain recombines TRBV7-8 with TRBJ2-1, with 9 bases aligning to TRBD2. This CDR3 is built from 16 residues. V trimming: 2 bases; J trimming: 2 bases; junction bases outside the gene matches: 4. CDR1 and CDR2 (germline): SGHVS, FQNEAQ. In DNA form, the CDR3 reads TGTGCCAGCAGCTTATCAAGGACTAGCGCCTACAATGAGCAGTTCTTC. It codes for CASSLSRTSAYNEQFF.

This clone was detected a few times. The chain uses TRBV5-4 and TRBJ2-3; possible D gene TRBD2, 6 bases. The CDR3 has 14 amino acids. Trimming shortened V by 4 bases and J by 3 bases, and 12 bases separated the two germline ends. Germline CDR1 and CDR2: SGHNT and YYREEE (reference sequence). The CDR3, as DNA: TGTGCCAGCAGCCTCGGACGGGGGACAGATACGCAGTATTTT. Its translation: CASSLGRGTDTQYF.

The chain is built from TRBV12-5 and TRBJ2-1; 9 nucleotides match TRBD2. The length of the CDR3 is 18 residues. Germline loops: CDR1 LGHNT, CDR2 FRNRAP. Trimming at V came to 5 bases and at J to 4 bases, leaving 15 bases not matched to a gene. The CDR3 spells CASGTEGAAGLAYNEQFF. The CDR3, as DNA: TGTGCTAGTGGTACCGAGGGGGCCGCGGGACTAGCTTACAATGAGCAGTTCTTC.

The chain carries TRBV9 and TRBJ2-7; possible D gene TRBD1, 6 bases. The CDR3 extends over 17 amino acids. Germline V gene data show CDR1 as SGDLS and CDR2 as YYNGEE. Trimming cost V 0 bases and J 7 bases, with 23 bases left between them. The DNA of the CDR3 is TGTGCCAGCAGCGTAGGGGTCGGGACATCGCCCACTCGGGAGCAGTACTTC. Translation gives CASSVGVGTSPTREQYF.

This clone was recorded once. The CDR3 is CASSPRTSTASTDTQYF. The CDR3 nucleotides read TGTGCCAGCTCACCAAGGACTAGCACCGCTAGCACAGATACGCAGTATTTT. V gene TRBV18 combines with J gene TRBJ2-3; 8 nucleotides line up with TRBD2. With 2 bases clipped from V and 0 bases from J, the junction kept 7 bases outside the gene matches. From germline, CDR1 is KGHSH and CDR2 LQKENI. This CDR3 is built from 17 residues.

This clone was observed once. The rearrangement links TRBV7-8 to TRBJ2-1, with TRBD2 matching over 12 bases. V was clipped by 4 bases and J by 2 bases; unmatched bases: 3. The CDR3 is 16 amino acids. CDR1 is SGHVS and CDR2 is FQNEAQ in the germline V gene. The CDR3 DNA is TGTGCCAGCAGCTCCCGACTAGCGGGAGCCTACAATGAGCAGTTCTTC. Protein product: CASSSRLAGAYNEQFF.